Below, 9 T cell receptor beta chains from the same sample are listed, as sequenced in a study of technical replicates of blood from a handful of donors. Assay used: immunoSEQ multiplex PCR; TCRdb lists only in-frame clones, some missing. The profile shows 91,000 or so clones, roughly 96% of them singletons. The specimen sequenced was T cells isolated from PBMCs. The source is a human donor in good health.

This chain joins TRBV2 and TRBJ2-1; 9 nucleotides agree with TRBD1. With V trimmed by 6 bases and J by 8 bases, 8 bases remained unmatched. The CDR3 covers 14 residues. Germline V CDR1 and CDR2: SNHLY, FYNNEI. This chain's CDR3 is CASSRQTGGDEQFF. The CDR3 region has the DNA TGTGCCAGCAGCCGCCAGACAGGGGGGGATGAGCAGTTCTTC.

This chain uses TRBV9 with TRBJ2-1, with 16 nucleotides matching TRBD2. Germline V lookup: CDR1 SGDLS, CDR2 YYNGEE. The length of the CDR3 is 20 residues. The V gene end was trimmed by 2 bases and the J gene end by 0 bases; junction bases not matched to a gene: 8. The CDR3 nucleotides are TGTGCCAGCAGCGTTCCCCCGGGACTAGCGGGAGGGAGCTCCTACAATGAGCAGTTCTTC. Amino acid sequence: CASSVPPGLAGGSSYNEQFF. Full variable domain (missing parts from reference TRBV9 and TRBJ2-1): DSGVTQTPKHLITATGQRVTLRCSPRSGDLSVYWYQQSLDQGLQFLIQYYNGEERAKGNILERFSAQQFPDLHSELNLSSLELGDSALYFCASSVPPGLAGGSSYNEQFFGPGTRLTVL.

The chain employs TRBV7-9 and TRBJ1-4, with 8 bases fitting TRBD1. The germline CDR1 and CDR2 sequences are SEHNR and FQNEAQ (reference sequence). The trim removed 5 bases at V and 8 bases at J, leaving 13 bases unmatched. The CDR3 extends over 16 amino acids. The CDR3 loop reads CASSHTAGGDKEKLFF. In nucleotides, the CDR3 is TGTGCCAGCAGCCACACAGCAGGGGGCGATAAGGAAAAACTGTTTTTT. Full variable domain (rest looked up from reference TRBV7-9 and TRBJ1-4): DTGVSQNPRHKITKRGQNVTFRCDPISEHNRLYWYRQTLGQGPEFLTYFQNEAQLEKSRLLSDRFSAERPKGSFSTLEIQRTEQGDSAMYLCASSHTAGGDKEKLFFGSGTQLSVL.

The chain couples TRBV7-9 to TRBJ1-2, with 9 positions matching TRBD1. From germline, CDR1 is SEHNR and CDR2 FQNEAQ (reference sequence). This CDR3 contains 15 residues. V dropped 1 base and J dropped 4; count of bases not matched to a gene: 4. The DNA for the CDR3 is TGTGCCAGCAGCTTAGACAGGGGGCGCTCCTATGGCTACACCTTC. It translates to CASSLDRGRSYGYTF.

The chain employs TRBV5-1 and TRBJ2-2, with 7 bases aligning to TRBD2. Germline-derived CDR1 and CDR2 are SGHRS and YFSETQ. Losses at the gene ends were 5 bases for V and 7 bases for J; bases not matched to a gene: 8. The CDR3 totals 14 residues. The CDR3 sequence is CASRIRGRDGELFF. CDR3 in DNA: TGCGCCAGCAGAATTCGCGGGAGAGACGGGGAGCTGTTTTTT.

The rearrangement links TRBV6-1 to TRBJ1-2; D call uncertain. This CDR3 is 13 amino acids long. Germline-derived CDR1 and CDR2 are MNHNS and SASEGT. V lost 1 base and J lost 6, with 9 bases in between. CDR3 DNA sequence: TGTGCCAGCAGTGAAGTGGTAACGGATGGCTACACCTTC. It is translated as CASSEVVTDGYTF.

The chain carries TRBV6-5 and TRBJ2-7, with D tentatively TRBD2 (6 bases). The CDR3 is 13 residues long. V was trimmed by 7 bases and J by 4 bases, leaving 14 bases between them. In germline, CDR1 is MNHEY, CDR2 SVGAGI. Written as DNA, the CDR3 is TGTGCCAGCACCCCTCCGGGGGTGTACGAGCAGTACTTC. Translated: CASTPPGVYEQYF.

This clone was counted once. The chain uses TRBV19 and TRBJ2-1; TRBD2 matches 11 bases. CDR1 and CDR2 from the germline V gene are LNHDA and SQIVND (reference sequence). The CDR3 extends over 13 amino acids. V lost 6 bases and J lost 9; bases outside the gene matches: 4. The CDR3 DNA reads TGTGCCAGTAGACTACTAGCGGGAGTTGAGCAGTTCTTC. Translating gives CASRLLAGVEQFF.

This rearrangement joins TRBV7-2 to TRBJ1-1; D is ambiguous. Trimming removed 2 bases at V and 3 bases at J, with 10 bases between. CDR1 SGHTA and CDR2 FQGNSA come from the germline V gene. CDR3 length equals 14 residues. The CDR3 loop reads CASSLINSDTEAFF. For the CDR3, the DNA is TGTGCCAGCAGCTTAATTAACAGTGACACTGAAGCTTTCTTT.